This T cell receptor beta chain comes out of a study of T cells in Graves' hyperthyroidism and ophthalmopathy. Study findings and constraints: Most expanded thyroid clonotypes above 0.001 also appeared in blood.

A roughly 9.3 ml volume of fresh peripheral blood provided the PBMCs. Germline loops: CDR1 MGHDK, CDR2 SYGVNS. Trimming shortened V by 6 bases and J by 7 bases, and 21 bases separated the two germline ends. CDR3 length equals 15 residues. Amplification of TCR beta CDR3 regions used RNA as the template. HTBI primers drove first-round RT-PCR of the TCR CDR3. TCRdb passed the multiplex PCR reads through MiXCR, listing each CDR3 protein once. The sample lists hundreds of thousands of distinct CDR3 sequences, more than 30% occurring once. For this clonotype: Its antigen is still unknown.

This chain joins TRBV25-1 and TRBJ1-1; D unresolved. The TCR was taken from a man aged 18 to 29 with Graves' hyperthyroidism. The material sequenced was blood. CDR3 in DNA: TGTGCCAGCAGCTACCAGGCAGGAGCGACTGGTGAAGCTTTCTTT. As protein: CASSYQAGATGEAFF.